The 5 T cell receptor beta chains below come from one sample, sequenced in a study of T cells in Graves' hyperthyroidism and ophthalmopathy. From RNA transcripts, TCR beta CDR3 regions were amplified. HTBI primers drove first-round RT-PCR of the TCR CDR3. TCRdb reanalysed the multiplex PCR reads using MiXCR and keeps one entry per CDR3 protein. The sample has 500,000 or so distinct CDR3 sequences; around 15% are singletons. Sequencing was done on a sample of blood. The receptors here all came from a woman under 40 with Graves' ophthalmopathy.

Concerning this clonotype: Being one base from a much bigger clone, this may be a read error. The chain carries TRBV27 and TRBJ2-3; 7 nucleotides match TRBD2. Germline V gene lookup returns CDR1 MNHEY and CDR2 SMNVEV (reference sequence). Trimming took 5 bases from V and 2 from J; bases not matched to a gene: 13. This CDR3 is built from 17 residues. The CDR3 DNA sequence: TGTGCCAGCAGTCAGATTAATAGCGGGCCGAACACAGATACGCAGTATTTT. Translation: CASSQINSGPNTDTQYF.

This clonotype turned up a few times. The rearrangement joins TRBV27 to TRBJ2-1; possible D gene TRBD2, 5 bases. The CDR3 covers 17 residues. Germline V gene lookup returns CDR1 MNHEY and CDR2 SMNVEV (reference sequence). The ends were cut back, 5 bases at V and 3 bases at J, with 20 bases in the middle. The CDR3 nucleotides are TGTGCCAGCAGTACTAAGCTAGAAGCGGCCCACTACAATGAGCAGTTCTTC. Translating it yields CASSTKLEAAHYNEQFF.

This clonotype occurred a few times. The gene calls are TRBV20-1 and TRBJ2-6, with 7 bases lining up with TRBD2. Trimming removed 4 bases from V and 0 bases from J; junction bases left unmatched: 9. Germline values: CDR1 DFQATT, CDR2 SNEGSKA (reference sequence). The CDR3 spans 17 residues. The DNA for the CDR3 is TGCAGTGCTAAACGGGCGGGGACTATCTCTGGGGCCAACGTCCTGACTTTC. It yields the protein CSAKRAGTISGANVLTF.

This clonotype was counted at least ten times. The chain links TRBV28 to TRBJ2-1; the match to TRBD1 covers 7 bases. CDR3 length equals 14 residues. Germline V gene sequence: CDR1 MDHEN, CDR2 SYDVKM. Unmatched junction bases numbered 7, after V lost 7 bases and J lost 4 bases. As DNA, the CDR3 is TGTGCCAGCACCTCCGGGACAGAGTACAATGAGCAGTTCTTC. This sequence encodes CASTSGTEYNEQFF.

This clonotype was seen a handful of times. The chain combines TRBV4-1 with TRBJ2-7; D ambiguous. The CDR3 spans 12 residues. From germline, CDR1 is MGHRA and CDR2 YSYEKL. Trimming shortened V by 0 bases and J by 7 bases, and 7 bases separated the two germline ends. The CDR3 loop reads CASSQEVGEQYF. Here the CDR3 DNA reads TGCGCCAGCAGCCAAGAAGTAGGGGAGCAGTACTTC.